The rows below give T cell receptor beta chains drawn from one sample of a study of beta chain features in type 1 diabetes. The method was immunoSEQ multiplex PCR; TCRdb's version includes in-frame clones alone and lacks a portion of them. This sample has about 700,000 clones, with 10% to 15% found just once. The sample taken for sequencing was naive CD4+ T cells from blood. These receptors all stem from a man in his late teens or twenties with type 1 diabetes. Both conserved end residues are part of each CDR3. A D gene is named only where the DNA matches it firmly. Expanded clones are given a class, and other clones once, few, many or no size at all.

v_gene	d_gene	abundance	j_gene	CDR3nt	CDR3aa
TRBV13	.	few	TRBJ1-3	TGTGCCAGCAGCTTTGGCAGGGTACAGAGCTCTGGAAACACCATATATTTT	CASSFGRVQSSGNTIYF
TRBV5-1	.	few	TRBJ1-6	TGCGCCAGCAGCCGGGACGGGACCCCCGTTAATAATTCACCCCTCCACTTT	CASSRDGTPVNNSPLHF
TRBV7-2	.	.	TRBJ2-3	TGTGCCAGCAGCTTTAGAGCAGATACGCAGTATTTT	CASSFRADTQYF
TRBV5-4	TRBD1	few	TRBJ1-2	TGTGCCAGCAGCATCCGACAGGGGGCGAACTATGGCTACACCTTC	CASSIRQGANYGYTF
TRBV28	.	.	TRBJ2-7	TGTGCCAGCAGTTTACCTACTAGCTCCTACGAGCAGTACTTC	CASSLPTSSYEQYF
TRBV4-1	.	few	TRBJ2-2	TGCGCCAGCAGCTCAGGGTTGGAGGCCGGGGAGCTGTTTTTT	CASSSGLEAGELFF
TRBV6-5	.	few	TRBJ1-1	TGTGCCAGCAGGCGACAGGCATTGAACACTGAAGCTTTCTTT	CASRRQALNTEAFF
TRBV6-1	.	.	TRBJ1-1	TGTGCCAGCAGTGAACTGGGGTCCCGATTCTTCCCGAACACTGAAGCTTTCTTT	CASSELGSRFFPNTEAFF
TRBV18	.	.	TRBJ2-7	TGTGCCAGCTCTCCAACGGGTCGCGATCGTTACGAGCAGTACTTC	CASSPTGRDRYEQYF
TRBV28	.	few	TRBJ2-3	TGTGCCAGCAGGGTACAGGCTCCTGGGGATACGCAGTATTTT	CASRVQAPGDTQYF
TRBV30	.	few	TRBJ1-1	TGTGCCTGGAGCTACGGTACTGAAGCTTTCTTT	CAWSYGTEAFF
TRBV5-1	.	once	TRBJ2-2	TGCGCCAGCAGCTCTTACACTGCGAACACCGGGGAGCTGTTTTTT	CASSSYTANTGELFF
TRBV30	TRBD1	few	TRBJ1-1	TGTGCTCACCACAGGGGCTTCTTTTTGGCTTTCTTT	CAHHRGFFLAFF
TRBV6-5	.	.	TRBJ2-2	TGTGCCAGCAGGTCCCCCGTGGGGTCAACCGGGGAGCTGTTTTTT	CASRSPVGSTGELFF
TRBV19	.	few	TRBJ1-1	TGTGCCAGCCAGGCTCGAGGGACACTGAACACTGAAGCTTTCTTT	CASQARGTLNTEAFF
TRBV30	.	.	TRBJ1-1	TGTGCCTGGAGTGTCGCGAGGGACACTGAAGCTTTCTTT	CAWSVARDTEAFF
TRBV6-5	.	.	TRBJ1-4	TGTGCCAGCAGTCGTCATCAGGGTCCGGGTGAAAAACTGTTTTTT	CASSRHQGPGEKLFF
TRBV19	TRBD2	few	TRBJ2-3	TGTGCCAGTAGTAGAAAGGCGAAACTAGCGGGGGGCCCCCTCCGCAGCACAGATACGCAGTATTTT	CASSRKAKLAGGPLRSTDTQYF
TRBV7-9	TRBD1	.	TRBJ2-5	TGTGCCAGCAGCTCGCAGACAGGGATCGGGGAGACCCAGTACTTC	CASSSQTGIGETQYF
TRBV29-1	.	few	TRBJ2-2	TGCAGCGCCTTAGTGGCCGGGGAGCTGTTTTTT	CSALVAGELFF
TRBV20-1	.	.	TRBJ1-2	TGCAGTGCGGCGGGGCAGTATGGCTACACCTTC	CSAAGQYGYTF
TRBV7-9	.	.	TRBJ1-2	TGTGCCAGCAGCTTCGAGGGTAACTATGGCTACACCTTC	CASSFEGNYGYTF
TRBV30	TRBD2	few	TRBJ2-5	TGTGCCTGGAGTCGTGCGGGGGGGAATCAAGAGACCCAGTACTTC	CAWSRAGGNQETQYF
TRBV5-1	.	.	TRBJ2-1	TGCGCCAGCAGCTTTCCGGCGGAGGGTGAGCAGTTCTTC	CASSFPAEGEQFF
TRBV4-1	.	.	TRBJ2-2	TGCGCCAGCACCTCCCAGGCGGCGGGAACCGGGGAGCTGTTTTTT	CASTSQAAGTGELFF
TRBV29-1	TRBD1	few	TRBJ2-7	TGCAGCGTTGACGCCCAGGGGGCTCTCGAGCAGTACTTC	CSVDAQGALEQYF
TRBV7-9	TRBD1	.	TRBJ2-5	TGTGCCAGCAGCAAAAAGACCGGACAGGGAGAGACCCAGTACTTC	CASSKKTGQGETQYF
TRBV14	TRBD1	few	TRBJ1-2	TGTGCCAGCAGCCAAACGACAGGGTACTATGGCTACACCTTC	CASSQTTGYYGYTF
TRBV10-3	.	few	TRBJ1-5	TGTGCCACCAGCACCGACGGAAGCAATCAGCCCCAGCATTTT	CATSTDGSNQPQHF
TRBV5-1	.	.	TRBJ1-4	TGCGCCAGCACTCCTGGATCTAATGAAAAACTGTTTTTT	CASTPGSNEKLFF
TRBV18	TRBD1	few	TRBJ1-1	TGTGCCAGCTCCCGACAGGGGGCCGACACTGAAGCTTTCTTT	CASSRQGADTEAFF
TRBV18	.	.	TRBJ1-1	TGTGCCAGCTCACCACCGTCTAACACTGAAGCTTTCTTT	CASSPPSNTEAFF
TRBV7-2	TRBD1	.	TRBJ2-3	TGTGCCAGCAGCTTAGCCAGGACAGGGGTTGGGACAGATACGCAGTATTTT	CASSLARTGVGTDTQYF
TRBV27	.	.	TRBJ2-3	TGTGCCAGCAGTTTATCGACCTCCACAGATACGCAGTATTTT	CASSLSTSTDTQYF
TRBV5-4	.	few	TRBJ2-4	TGTGCCAGCAGCTTCTTCAGGGGAGGGGAGGCCAAAAACATTCAGTACTTC	CASSFFRGGEAKNIQYF
TRBV27	TRBD1	few	TRBJ1-6	TGTGCCAGCAGCTCCGACAGGGGGCCCCCAAATTCACCCCTCCACTTT	CASSSDRGPPNSPLHF
TRBV28	.	.	TRBJ1-2	TGTGCCAGCAGCCCGACAGCTAACTATGGCTACACCTTC	CASSPTANYGYTF
TRBV4-2	.	.	TRBJ1-4	TGTGCCAGCAGCCAAGCCCCACAGGGAGATGAAAAACTGTTTTTT	CASSQAPQGDEKLFF
TRBV29-1	.	few	TRBJ2-2	TGCAGCGTTGAGAGGGACGGTATAGGGGAGCTGTTTTTT	CSVERDGIGELFF
TRBV10-2	TRBD1	.	TRBJ1-2	TGCGCCAGCACTACGACAGGGGGCAACTATGGCTACACCTTC	CASTTTGGNYGYTF
TRBV30	.	few	TRBJ1-2	TGTGCCTGGAGTGTAAGGGCCAAAACCTCTAACTATGGCTACACCTTC	CAWSVRAKTSNYGYTF
TRBV7-9	.	.	TRBJ2-3	TGTGCCAGCAGCCCCCCGGGAGATACGCAGTATTTT	CASSPPGDTQYF
TRBV27	.	few	TRBJ2-2	TGTGCCAGCAGCTACTTCACCCCGAACACCGGGGAGCTGTTTTTT	CASSYFTPNTGELFF